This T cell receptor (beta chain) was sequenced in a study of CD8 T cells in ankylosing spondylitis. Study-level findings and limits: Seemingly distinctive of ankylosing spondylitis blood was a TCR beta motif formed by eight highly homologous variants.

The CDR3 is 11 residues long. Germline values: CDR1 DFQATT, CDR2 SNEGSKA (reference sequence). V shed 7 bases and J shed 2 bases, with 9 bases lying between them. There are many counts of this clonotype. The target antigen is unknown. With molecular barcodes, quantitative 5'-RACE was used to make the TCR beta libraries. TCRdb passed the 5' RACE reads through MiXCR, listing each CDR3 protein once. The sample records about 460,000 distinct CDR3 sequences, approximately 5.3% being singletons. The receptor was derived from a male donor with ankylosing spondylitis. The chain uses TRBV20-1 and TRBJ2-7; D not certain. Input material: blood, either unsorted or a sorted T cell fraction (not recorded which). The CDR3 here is CSGEQTYEQYF. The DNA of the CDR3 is TGCAGTGGGGAACAGACCTACGAGCAGTACTTC.